The entry that follows covers one T cell receptor (beta chain) sequence. In the original processing: By means of reference gene primer amplification, nucleated cell counts were estimated. Profiled with immunoSEQ multiplex PCR; TCRdb holds only in-frame clones, not every one. That table is the source of V, J and clone size, and D and trimming were worked out from the DNA. The sample holds some 120,000 clones, roughly four fifths seen once. The data were taken from a study of blood T cell repertoires in COVID-19. Study in general: Specimens from acute and convalescent COVID-19 originated in the United States, Italy and Spain. The analysed material was cDNA or gDNA that came from T cells, B-cell-depleted T cells, or PBMCs.

The V end was cut by 0 bases, the J end by 0 bases, with 5 bases between. The CDR3 contains 14 residues. CDR1 and CDR2 from the germline V gene are SGHNT and YYREEE (reference sequence). The V call is TRBV5-4, the J call TRBJ2-3; D gene ambiguous. This TCR derives from a man older than 75 with COVID-19, enrolled during active disease. The sequenced sample was peripheral blood. CDR3 sequence (DNA): TGTGCCAGCAGCTTGGCCGGGAGCACAGATACGCAGTATTTT. Protein product: CASSLAGSTDTQYF.